The 2 T cell receptor beta chains listed next were all sequenced from one sample in a study of blood T cell repertoires in COVID-19. The data were produced by immunoSEQ multiplex PCR, yet TCRdb's version contains in-frame clones alone and is incomplete. The data show 200,000 to 250,000 clones, 83% seen once. Sample: peripheral blood. The receptors derive from a woman in her forties or fifties with acute or convalescent COVID-19.

The chain recombines TRBV5-1 with TRBJ1-2; 11 bases are a match to TRBD1. Trimming cost V 5 bases and J 1 base; bases outside gene matches: 1. The CDR3 extends over 14 amino acids. Germline assignment: CDR1 SGHRS and CDR2 YFSETQ. The CDR3 protein is CASSGTGGNYGYTF. The CDR3 nucleotides are TGCGCCAGCAGTGGGACAGGGGGTAACTATGGCTACACCTTC.

The chain joins TRBV20-1 to TRBJ1-4; D is undetermined. This CDR3 spans 11 amino acids. V was trimmed by 2 bases and J by 6 bases, leaving 4 bases between them. Germline V gives CDR1 DFQATT, CDR2 SNEGSKA (reference sequence). The CDR3 nucleotides are TGCAGTGCTAGATCCGATGAAAAACTGTTTTTT. This codes for CSARSDEKLFF.